The clone carrying this T cell receptor beta chain was detected many times. The antigen is not known. In TCRdb, the PCR reads were re-called with MiXCR into one record per CDR3 protein. The sample carries some 65,000 distinct CDR3 sequences, less than 20% recorded once. The germline CDR1 and CDR2 sequences are SGHVS and FNYEAQ. V gave up 5 bases and J gave up 5 bases, with 8 bases separating them. The CDR3 is 12 amino acids. This entry belongs to a study of molecular identifiers for immune sequencing clone quantification. Study context: In replicates, RNA taken from around 20,000 or 100,000 naive CD8 cells was divided five ways, and four portions underwent sequencing.

General study results and limits: Highly expanded clones may be undercounted when identical TCR molecules share barcodes.

The origin of this receptor is a human donor in good health. Some libraries in this study had Jurkat cell RNA spiked in. What was sequenced was naive CD8+ T cells from blood, with Jurkat cell RNA spiked in. Indicated subset: FACS-sorted CD8+CD4-CCR7+CD45RA+ naive T cells. The chain joins TRBV7-6 to TRBJ2-3; D uncertain. The CDR3 sequence is CASSHHGDTQYF. The CDR3 nucleotides read TGTGCCAGCAGCCATCATGGAGATACGCAGTATTTT.